This is a list of T cell receptor beta chains from one sample in a study of identical twins. TCRdb independently ran MiXCR on the 5' RACE reads; one entry per CDR3 protein. The profile shows 200,000 to 250,000 distinct CDR3 sequences, approximately 12% of them singletons. A further study also used this sample, focusing on yellow fever vaccine responses in identical twins.

Sequencing was performed on memory (CD45RO+) T cells sorted from blood. The receptor source for this set is a woman younger than 30 in good health. CDR3s include the opening cysteine and the closing phenylalanine or tryptophan. A D gene is named only where the DNA matches it firmly. Rows may omit the clone size; those that give it use once, few, many or a size class.

cdr3_nt,cdr3_aa,clone_size,v_call,d_call,cdr3_length,j_call
TGCGCCAGCAGCTTGGAGGCAGGGTCCTACAATGAGCAGTTCTTC,CASSLEAGSYNEQFF,many,TRBV5-1,-,15,TRBJ2-1
TGTGCCAGCAGCGCCCAACTGGTAACCGGGGAGCTGTTTTTT,CASSAQLVTGELFF,many,TRBV11-2,-,14,TRBJ2-2
TGTGCCAGCAGCAATCAAGGAGACCTAGCCAAAAACATTCAGTACTTC,CASSNQGDLAKNIQYF,-,TRBV7-9,-,16,TRBJ2-4
TGTGCCAGCACCTTAGGCTCAGGGCACAATGAGCAGTTCTTC,CASTLGSGHNEQFF,many,TRBV7-2,-,14,TRBJ2-1
TGTGCCAGCAGAGCCGGGACAAAAGTGTCTGGCTACACCTTC,CASRAGTKVSGYTF,-,TRBV6-1,-,14,TRBJ1-2
TGCGCCAGCAGCACCCAGGGACAGACCCAAGAGACCCAGTACTTC,CASSTQGQTQETQYF,-,TRBV5-1,TRBD1,15,TRBJ2-5
TGCGCCAGCAGCCACGGGACAGGGTATGGCTACACCTTC,CASSHGTGYGYTF,-,TRBV4-3,TRBD1,13,TRBJ1-2
TGTGCCAGCAGCCAAGGGGCTAAACCGAACACTGAAGCTTTCTTT,CASSQGAKPNTEAFF,few,TRBV3-1,-,15,TRBJ1-1
TGCGCCACGCAAACCGGGACAGGAGCCTACAATGAGCAGTTCTTC,CATQTGTGAYNEQFF,-,TRBV5-1,TRBD1,15,TRBJ2-1
TGCAGCGCAAGGACTAGCGGGATGACAGATACGCAGTATTTT,CSARTSGMTDTQYF,many,TRBV29-1,TRBD2,14,TRBJ2-3
TGCAGTGCCTCTGCCGGGCTTTCCTACGAGCAGTACTTC,CSASAGLSYEQYF,few,TRBV20-1,-,13,TRBJ2-7
TGTGCCAGCAGCTCACCAATAGGGGCTCGACAGGGGTACGAGCAGTACTTC,CASSSPIGARQGYEQYF,-,TRBV7-3,TRBD1,17,TRBJ2-7
TGTGCCAGCAGTTTAGACCCATTAGAGCAGTACTTC,CASSLDPLEQYF,many,TRBV12-3/TRBV12-4,-,12,TRBJ2-7
TGTGCCAGCAGCTTAGCGGAGGGGCGGGGCACAGATACGCAGTATTTT,CASSLAEGRGTDTQYF,many,TRBV7-6,-,16,TRBJ2-3
TGCAGCGTTCTGACGGGGGCAGATACGCAGTATTTT,CSVLTGADTQYF,-,TRBV29-1,-,12,TRBJ2-3
TGTGCCAGCACCCCAGGGCGGCAGGGTGCAGATACGCAGTATTTT,CASTPGRQGADTQYF,few,TRBV7-2,-,15,TRBJ2-3
TGTGCCAGCAGTTACTCGGGCGGGACAGATACGCAGTATTTT,CASSYSGGTDTQYF,-,TRBV6-5,-,14,TRBJ2-3
TGCAGTGCTAGAGAGAGTACCCGTGCGGGAGCAATCTACGAGCAGTACTTC,CSARESTRAGAIYEQYF,few,TRBV20-1,TRBD2,17,TRBJ2-7
TGCAGTGCTAGAGATGGGCGGAGGGCCTCCACCGGGGAGCTGTTTTTT,CSARDGRRASTGELFF,many,TRBV20-1,-,16,TRBJ2-2
TGTGCCAGCAGTTCTGGGACGTACAATGAGCAGTTCTTC,CASSSGTYNEQFF,many,TRBV7-3,-,13,TRBJ2-1